This T cell receptor (beta chain) was recovered during a study of blood T cell repertoires in COVID-19. Overall study context: Specimens from acute and convalescent COVID-19 originated in the United States, Italy and Spain. Sources were T cells, B-cell-depleted T cells, or PBMCs; the material itself was cDNA or gDNA.

V lost 6 bases, J lost 5 bases, and 13 bases stayed unmatched. The CDR3 covers 16 residues. CDR1 and CDR2 (germline): LNHDA, SQIVND (reference sequence). This clone was detected once. As originally analysed: Counts of nucleated cells, estimated from reference gene primer amplification, were obtained. Sequencing used immunoSEQ multiplex PCR; TCRdb keeps in-frame clones, though not all of them. The V and J calls and clone size come from that table; D and trimming were worked out from the DNA. Of about 39,000 clones listed, over 85% are singletons. The sequencing input was peripheral blood. The clonotype originates from a human donor with active COVID-19. The donor label of this sample is uncertain. The chain links TRBV19 to TRBJ2-3, with 8 bases identical to TRBD2. The CDR3 nucleotides read TGTGCCAGTAGCCCCTCTACTGCGGCGGGGGGAGATACGCAGTATTTT. The encoded protein is CASSPSTAAGGDTQYF.